This T cell receptor (beta chain) derives from a study of control samples from healthy donors and cancer patients. V shed 1 base, J shed 4 bases, and the junction held 14 bases outside the gene matches. CDR3 length equals 18 residues. In germline, CDR1 is LGHNT, CDR2 FRNRAP. The protocol was immunoSEQ multiplex PCR, while the TCRdb copy is restricted to in-frame clones and leaves out a portion. The data contain over 100,000 clones, roughly 94% of them singletons. Sequencing was carried out using blood. The sequence derives from a woman under 30 in good health. V usage is TRBV12-5 and J usage is TRBJ1-2, with 8 bases identical to TRBD1. The CDR3 sequence is CASGLAQGWDRFVYGYTF. The CDR3 nucleotides read TGTGCTAGTGGTTTGGCCCAAGGGTGGGACAGGTTCGTCTATGGCTACACCTTC.